This T cell receptor beta chain derives from a study of shared clonotypes between healthy human individuals (dated by TCRdb to between 2020 and 2021). Study-wide context: A few men and a couple of women, aged 18 to 49 years, made up the cohort. Per donor, three plates each were used for CD4 naive and CD4 memory, two for CD8 naive, and one for CD8 memory. To estimate repertoire size and how much clonotypes are shared between individuals, the study performed deep sequencing of blood TCR repertoires from a handful of healthy adults. Libraries were prepared and TCR repertoires were sequenced by different laboratories using diverse techniques, in order to increase sequencing depth and limit assay-specific biases. Each donor's leukapheresis produced roughly between roughly 0.85 and 9 billion PBMCs.

The junction carries 14 bases between V and J, which are trimmed by 3 bases and 2 bases respectively. CDR3 length: 15 amino acids, cysteine to phenylalanine. The only DNA kept is the CDR3, 45 bases in frame from the first base. The germline V gene yields MNHNS for CDR1 and SASEGT for CDR2. Regarding this clone: Its antigen is not yet known. No much larger clone is present one base from it, and per-base qualities are unavailable.

The research as a whole found: Compared with non-shared clonotypes, the clonotypes found in all four sorted-subset donors had higher generation probabilities. Pairwise subsampling led to the expectation that sequencing depth would affect the degree of clonotype sharing among donors. Even with the large sequencing depth, rarefaction of the sorted-subset datasets indicated that sequencing was incomplete. Only blood was sampled, and tissue TCR repertoires likely differ from those in blood. About 5% of naive CD4, approximately 3.7% of naive CD8, roughly 2.4% of memory CD4, and around 0.42% of memory CD8 clonotypes were shared across a few donors. Larger estimated clonotype richness was generally found for naive subsets than for memory subsets. Because the study included a small number of donors, the genetic and exposure-history diversity represented was limited.

Using the deep immunoSEQ assay, TCR CDR3 regions were amplified from genomic DNA by multiplex PCR. Extracted genomic DNA from each cell subset was distributed evenly across all wells of several immunoSEQ 96-well plates, and each plate was treated as a replicate. For sorted subsets, around 200 ng genomic DNA, equal to tens of thousands of T cell genomes, was loaded into each replicate PCR. Purified libraries were measured with a Qubit 3.0 fluorometer, size-checked on a Bioanalyzer 2100, and measured again with the KAPA Library Quantification kit. Every immunoSEQ 96-well plate was sequenced on a separate single-read 150-cycle Illumina NextSeq 550 flow cell. Turning to the authors' computational methods: Because the immunoSEQ output held only junctional sequences and lacked quality scores, the filtering could not match the filtering applied to full-length reads. To assign V/J genes and CDR3, sequences were annotated using PyIR, a Python wrapper for IgBLAST v1.9, with IMGT germline references. Reads were removed for weak V/J assignments (E-value above 1e-6), missing CDR3, stop codons, out-of-frame junctions, or ambiguous translated residues. V3J clonotypes were defined as sequences sharing the same inferred V gene, J gene, and CDR3 amino acid sequence. The percentage overlap between two repertoires was calculated by dividing the number of shared unique clonotypes by the size of the smaller repertoire. Three approaches were used to assess repertoire richness: RTK rarefaction, the Chao1 estimator, and Recon v2.1 estimates of unobserved clonotypes. For all TCRbeta clonotypes obtained by the gDNA method from a few donors, generation probabilities were computed with OLGA. This is the immuneACCESS table as TCRdb keeps it, with only in-frame sequences that have V and J called. A part of the clones is gone; compared with another copy, unresolved V genes explain less than half, and the rest is unexplained. V, J and clone size were drawn from that table, and D and trimming were deduced from the DNA. This sample is represented by under 2,000,000 clones; approximately 95% of them were singletons. Roughly 1% of the sample goes to the ten largest clones.

CD8 naive samples consisted of CD45RO-negative cells that were positively selected for CCR7, yielding a CD45RA+CCR7+ population without TemRA cells. The donors were healthy, HIV-negative adults who had no recently reported acute infections or vaccinations. Every donor was a Caucasian adult living in Nashville, Tennessee, USA. Blood was obtained by leukapheresis, after which PBMCs were separated by Ficoll-Histopaque density gradient centrifugation and cryopreserved in liquid nitrogen vapor phase. Purity and quantity of every magnetically sorted T cell population were checked by analytical flow cytometry. From each sorted fraction, genomic DNA was isolated and quantified by UV absorbance on a Nanodrop 2000c.

The sequence was obtained from a man aged 18 to 30 in good health. Sequencing input: naive CD8+ T cells sorted from blood. What this sample's cell subset or site label stands for: CD45RA+CCR7+. The rearrangement combines TRBV6-1 with TRBJ2-7, with TRBD2 perhaps the D gene, on 6 matching bases. The CDR3 is CASSDPGLFPYEQYF. The DNA is as follows: TGTGCCAGCAGTGATCCGGGACTCTTCCCCTACGAGCAGTACTTC.